Below, 32 T cell receptor beta chains from the same sample are listed, as sequenced in a study of T cells in Graves' hyperthyroidism and ophthalmopathy. RNA transcripts gave rise to amplified TCR beta CDR3 regions. When the TCR CDR3 underwent first-round RT-PCR, the HTBI primer set was used. TCRdb redid the calling of the multiplex PCR reads with MiXCR, one entry per CDR3 protein. The profile covers roughly 500,000 distinct CDR3 sequences, with 16% appearing a single time and around 32% taken by the ten largest. The sample comprised blood. The receptors derive from a woman in her 30s with Graves' ophthalmopathy.

This clonotype was counted only a few times. The chain combines TRBV19 with TRBJ2-2; D is perhaps TRBD1 (6 bases). The CDR3 sequence is 12 residues long. Germline V lookup: CDR1 LNHDA, CDR2 SQIVND (reference sequence). Trimming left V 8 bases short and J 6 bases short, with 10 bases between. The CDR3 spells CASRQVPGELFF. The CDR3 nucleotides read TGTGCCAGTCGACAGGTGCCCGGGGAGCTGTTTTTT.

This clonotype was seen only a few times. This chain links TRBV12-5 with TRBJ2-1; weak D call: TRBD2 (5 bases). Trimming took off 11 bases at V and 5 bases at J, with 13 bases between the two ends. Germline CDR1 and CDR2: LGHNT and FRNRAP. CDR3 length equals 12 residues. CDR3 DNA: TGTGCTGGTTACGGGATTCACAATGAGCAGTTCTTC. Translating gives CAGYGIHNEQFF.

This chain links TRBV19 with TRBJ2-7; 8 positions agree with TRBD1. The CDR3 totals 15 residues. With V trimmed by 1 base and J by 5 bases, 7 bases remained unmatched. The germline V gene encodes CDR1 LNHDA and CDR2 SQIVND (reference sequence). CDR3 loop: CASSIAGGITHEQYF. The DNA for the CDR3 is TGTGCCAGTAGTATAGCAGGGGGCATTACCCACGAGCAGTACTTC.

This clonotype was seen at least ten times. V gene TRBV9 combines with J gene TRBJ2-7; unclear D gene. This CDR3 is 14 amino acids long. Germline CDR1 and CDR2: SGDLS and YYNGEE. The V end was cut by 0 bases, the J end by 3 bases, with 10 bases between. Written as DNA, the CDR3 is TGTGCCAGCAGCGTAGCAGACACCCGCTACGAGCAGTACTTC. Amino acids: CASSVADTRYEQYF.

This chain connects TRBV19 to TRBJ2-3; 8 nucleotides match TRBD2. Germline V CDR1 and CDR2: LNHDA, SQIVND (reference sequence). The CDR3 spans 14 residues. Trimming at V came to 6 bases and at J to 1 base, leaving 3 bases not matched to a gene. CDR3 sequence reads: CASRAGGGTDTQYF. The CDR3 nucleotides are TGTGCCAGTAGGGCGGGGGGCGGCACAGATACGCAGTATTTT.

This clonotype was seen a few times. The chain combines TRBV30 with TRBJ2-2; D is possibly TRBD1 or TRBD2 (5 bases each). Germline V gene sequence: CDR1 GTSNPN, CDR2 SVGIG (reference sequence). The CDR3 consists of 13 residues. Trimming pared 3 bases from V and 6 bases from J, leaving 11 bases between. CDR3 loop: CAWSNGGPGELFF. CDR3 DNA sequence: TGTGCCTGGAGCAATGGGGGTCCCGGGGAGCTGTTTTTT.

CDR3 in DNA: TGCGCCAGCTTCGAAGGGCCGTACAATGGCTACACCTTC. This encodes CASFEGPYNGYTF. The rearrangement uses TRBV5-1 and TRBJ1-2; no clear D. In germline, CDR1 is SGHRS, CDR2 YFSETQ. Trimming pared 7 bases from V and 6 bases from J, leaving 16 bases between. There are 13 residues in the CDR3.

The V and J genes are TRBV28 and TRBJ2-7; 14 nucleotides match TRBD2. Germline CDR1 is MDHEN and CDR2 is SYDVKM. Unmatched junction bases numbered 4, after V lost 6 bases and J lost 6 bases. The CDR3 is made up of 14 amino acids. As DNA, the CDR3 is TGTGCCAGCAGGGGACTAGCGGGAGCCGGCGAGCAGTACTTC. Protein sequence: CASRGLAGAGEQYF.

The sample holds many counts of this clonotype. The chain couples TRBV3-1 to TRBJ2-2; maybe TRBD1 (5 bases). The CDR3 totals 12 residues. CDR1 is LGHDT and CDR2 is YNNKEL in the germline V gene (reference sequence). The V end was cut by 8 bases, the J end by 2 bases, with 6 bases between. CDR3 DNA: TGTGCCAGCGACAGTAACACCGGGGAGCTGTTTTTT. This gives the protein CASDSNTGELFF. The variable domain in full, completed from reference TRBV3-1 and TRBJ2-2, reads DTAVSQTPKYLVTQMGNDKSIKCEQNLGHDTMYWYKQDSKKFLKIMFSYNNKELIINETVPNRFSPKSPDKAHLNLHINSLELGDSAVYFCASDSNTGELFFGEGSRLTVL.

V gene TRBV28 combines with J gene TRBJ1-1, with 7 positions matching TRBD1. J gave up 0 bases and V 5 bases, and 6 bases lay outside the gene matches. This CDR3 region has 15 residues. Germline CDR1 is MDHEN and CDR2 is SYDVKM. The CDR3 loop reads CASSPQGFMNTEAFF. In nucleotides, the CDR3 is TGTGCCAGCAGTCCACAGGGGTTTATGAACACTGAAGCTTTCTTT. The full variable domain, its missing parts supplied by reference TRBV28 and TRBJ1-1, is DVKVTQSSRYLVKRTGEKVFLECVQDMDHENMFWYRQDPGLGLRLIYFSYDVKMKEKGDIPEGYSVSREKKERFSLILESASTNQTSMYLCASSPQGFMNTEAFFGQGTRLTVV.

This chain links TRBV5-1 with TRBJ1-4; D gene ambiguous. The V end was cut by 4 bases, the J end by 7 bases, with 20 bases between. The CDR3 contains 16 residues. CDR1 is SGHRS, CDR2 YFSETQ, per germline. CDR3 sequence reads: CASSLGRIRVVEKLFF. The CDR3 coding sequence is TGCGCCAGCAGCCTGGGCAGGATTAGGGTGGTTGAAAAACTGTTTTTT.

The CDR3, as DNA: TGCAGTGCTAGAGAGAAGAAAGGCGGGAGCGTCCGATCCTACGAGCAGTACTTC. Its translation: CSAREKKGGSVRSYEQYF. The V gene is TRBV20-1, the J gene TRBJ2-7; 7 bases agree with TRBD2. CDR3 length: 18 residues. In germline, CDR1 is DFQATT, CDR2 SNEGSKA (reference sequence). The trim removed 0 bases at V and 1 base at J, leaving 15 bases unmatched.

The gene calls are TRBV27 and TRBJ2-7; 8 bases align to TRBD2. The CDR3 sequence is 16 residues long. Germline V CDR1 and CDR2: MNHEY, SMNVEV (reference sequence). Losses at the gene ends were 5 bases for V and 7 bases for J; bases not matched to a gene: 16. DNA of the CDR3: TGTGCCAGCAGTACCCGGGGGGGGGCCCTCGCAGGGGAGCAGTACTTC. Protein sequence: CASSTRGGALAGEQYF.

This clonotype has more than one count but fewer than ten. The V call is TRBV29-1, the J call TRBJ2-1; 10 bases are a match to TRBD2. Germline V gives CDR1 SQVTM, CDR2 ANQGSEA. The length of the CDR3 is 12 residues. V was clipped by 4 bases and J by 12 bases; unmatched bases: 6. CDR3 amino acids: CSVGLAGVGQFF. For the CDR3, the DNA is TGCAGCGTTGGGCTAGCGGGAGTAGGGCAGTTCTTC.

This clonotype occurred many times. The rearrangement links TRBV28 to TRBJ2-7, with 7 bases aligning to TRBD2. Germline V gene sequence: CDR1 MDHEN, CDR2 SYDVKM. V shed 4 bases and J 2 bases; nucleotides not matched to a gene: 8. There are 15 residues in the CDR3. CDR3 loop: CASSSPAGVPYEQYF. The CDR3 bases are TGTGCCAGCAGTTCGCCCGCGGGAGTACCCTACGAGCAGTACTTC.

This clonotype was found many times. This chain joins TRBV20-1 and TRBJ2-5; maybe TRBD2 (6 bases). The V end lost 6 bases, the J end lost 3 bases, and 26 bases lay between the germline ends. Germline CDR1 DFQATT, CDR2 SNEGSKA (reference sequence). The CDR3 totals 17 residues. The CDR3 coding sequence is TGCAGTGCCCGGGACTTTAGTATCCCCGAACCCAAAGAGACCCAGTACTTC. It translates to CSARDFSIPEPKETQYF.

In this sample, this clonotype turned up many times. The chain combines TRBV30 with TRBJ1-2, with a weak D call TRBD1 (6 bases). The germline V and J ends were trimmed by 4 bases and 8 bases, with 14 bases remaining between them. The V gene's germline CDR1 is GTSNPN and CDR2 SVGIG (reference sequence). The CDR3 extends over 12 amino acids. CDR3 amino acids: CAWTSGGPGYTF. CDR3 DNA sequence: TGTGCCTGGACATCCGGGGGGCCGGGCTACACCTTC.

This clonotype was counted a few times. Written as DNA, the CDR3 is TGTGCCAGCAGCGTAGTGGAGGGAGGGGCAGATACGCAGTATTTT. The encoded protein is CASSVVEGGADTQYF. The chain joins TRBV9 to TRBJ2-3, with 7 bases lining up with TRBD2. The V and J ends lost 0 bases and 4 bases, in that order; junction bases with no gene match: 5. Looked up from germline, CDR1 is SGDLS and CDR2 is YYNGEE. The CDR3 covers 15 residues.

The chain links TRBV9 to TRBJ2-7, with D unresolved. The CDR3 is 14 residues long. Germline assignment: CDR1 SGDLS and CDR2 YYNGEE. V dropped 0 bases and J dropped 3 bases, with 10 bases sitting between them. As DNA, the CDR3 is TGTGCCAGCAGCGTAGGCCGTGGAGACTACGAGCAGTACTTC. It yields the protein CASSVGRGDYEQYF. The full variable domain, with the rest looked up from reference TRBV9 and TRBJ2-7, is DSGVTQTPKHLITATGQRVTLRCSPRSGDLSVYWYQQSLDQGLQFLIQYYNGEERAKGNILERFSAQQFPDLHSELNLSSLELGDSALYFCASSVGRGDYEQYFGPGTRLTVT.

The gene calls are TRBV10-2 and TRBJ2-7; perhaps D is TRBD1 or TRBD2 (5 bases each). CDR3 length equals 14 residues. V lost 8 bases to trimming and J lost 0 bases, with 14 bases between them. From germline, CDR1 is WSHSY and CDR2 SAAADI. CDR3 amino acids: CASAGTASSYEQYF. Here the CDR3 DNA reads TGCGCCAGCGCCGGGACGGCGAGCTCCTACGAGCAGTACTTC.

This sequence joins TRBV6-2 or TRBV6-3 and TRBJ2-7; 7 bases match TRBD2. Germline trimming cut 6 bases from V and 0 bases from J; bases unmatched to any gene: 8. From germline, CDR1 is MNHEY and CDR2 SVGEGT. The length of the CDR3 is 15 residues. In nucleotides, the CDR3 is TGTGCCAGCAGCCGACTAGCCGACTTCTCCTACGAGCAGTACTTC. Translation gives CASSRLADFSYEQYF.

This clonotype has at least ten counts. J is TRBJ1-1 and V is TRBV11-1; D call uncertain. Germline CDR1 and CDR2: SGHAT and FQDESV (reference sequence). CDR3 length: 12 amino acids. Trimming pared 3 bases from V and 7 bases from J, leaving 9 bases between. CDR3 in DNA: TGTGCCAGCAGCTTCCGGGGTAATGAAGCTTTCTTT. It encodes CASSFRGNEAFF.

V usage is TRBV28 and J usage is TRBJ2-6; D is ambiguous. Germline assignment: CDR1 MDHEN and CDR2 SYDVKM. The V end was cut by 3 bases, the J end by 2 bases, with 8 bases between. The CDR3 loop spans 15 amino acids. The CDR3 region is CASSFRATGANVLTF. CDR3 DNA: TGTGCCAGCAGTTTCCGGGCAACTGGGGCCAACGTCCTGACTTTC.

This clonotype has ten or more counts. The J gene is TRBJ1-3, the V gene TRBV28; TRBD1 might be the D (6 bases). V was trimmed by 3 bases and J by 2 bases, leaving 11 bases between them. From germline, CDR1 is MDHEN and CDR2 SYDVKM. The CDR3 spans 15 residues. The CDR3 DNA reads as TGTGCCAGCAGTTTCAACAGGGTAACTGGAAACACCATATATTTT. Its translation: CASSFNRVTGNTIYF.

There are many counts of this clonotype. The chain couples TRBV6-1 to TRBJ1-3; maybe TRBD1 (5 bases). With 1 base removed from V and 0 bases from J, the gap between germline ends came to 7 bases. The length of the CDR3 is 15 residues. Germline CDR1 is MNHNS and CDR2 is SASEGT. DNA for the CDR3: TGTGCCAGCAGTGAAGAGGGGAGCTCTGGAAACACCATATATTTT. Translating it yields CASSEEGSSGNTIYF.

Remarks on this clonotype: A much larger clone differs by one base, so this may be a read error. The rearrangement links TRBV7-2 to TRBJ2-7, with D tentatively TRBD2 (6 bases). CDR1 is SGHTA and CDR2 is FQGNSA in the germline V gene. V shed 7 bases and J shed 7 bases, with 17 bases lying between them. The CDR3 spans 13 residues. In nucleotides, the CDR3 is TGTACCAGCAAGCCTAGCGCGTGGCGGGAGCAGTACTTC. Its protein product is CTSKPSAWREQYF.

The sample holds a few counts of this clonotype. The J gene is TRBJ2-4, the V gene TRBV9, with TRBD2 matching 7 bases. The germline V gene encodes CDR1 SGDLS and CDR2 YYNGEE. After removal of 0 bases from V and 3 bases from J, the junction contained 6 bases not matched to a gene. This CDR3 has 16 amino acids. DNA of the CDR3: TGTGCCAGCAGCGTAGGTGGGGGGGGGTTCAAAAACATTCAGTACTTC. Protein: CASSVGGGGFKNIQYF.

This clonotype was detected ten times or more. The chain links TRBV7-8 to TRBJ2-7; D not resolved. CDR1 SGHVS and CDR2 FQNEAQ come from the germline V gene. The V gene lost 2 bases and the J gene lost 3 bases, with 17 bases spanning the gap. The CDR3 has 16 residues. The CDR3 loop reads CASSLPLHRYDYEQYF. CDR3 DNA sequence: TGTGCCAGCAGCTTACCGTTACACCGCTACGACTACGAGCAGTACTTC.

This clonotype was detected many times. This chain connects TRBV18 to TRBJ2-3; no definite D call. The CDR3 sequence is 13 residues long. The V and J ends lost 3 bases and 0 bases respectively, with 4 bases between them. CDR1 and CDR2 from the germline V gene are KGHSH and LQKENI. The CDR3 DNA reads TGTGCCAGCTCACCTTCTAGCACAGATACGCAGTATTTT. It encodes CASSPSSTDTQYF.

V is TRBV6-1 and J is TRBJ1-5, with a weak D call TRBD1 (5 bases). The germline CDR1 and CDR2 sequences are MNHNS and SASEGT. The CDR3 has 14 residues. The V end was cut by 9 bases, the J end by 11 bases, with 23 bases between. This CDR3 reads CASKGETYRGTQHF. CDR3 DNA: TGTGCCAGTAAGGGAGAAACCTACCGGGGGACCCAGCATTTT.

This clonotype was seen at least ten times. This chain links TRBV5-6 with TRBJ1-1, with TRBD1 identical over 9 bases. V lost 4 bases to trimming and J lost 3 bases; unmatched junction nucleotides: 7. Germline CDR1 is SGHDT and CDR2 is YYEEEE. The CDR3 consists of 15 residues. The CDR3 sequence is CASSPHRGRDTEAFF. CDR3 sequence (DNA): TGTGCCAGCAGCCCTCACAGGGGGCGCGACACTGAAGCTTTCTTT.

This clonotype was seen more than once but under ten times. This rearrangement joins TRBV6-2 or TRBV6-3 to TRBJ2-7, with no clear D. Germline CDR1 and CDR2: MNHEY and SVGEGT. The CDR3 loop spans 13 amino acids. V was clipped by 10 bases and J by 4 bases, with 17 bases between them. The CDR3 region has the DNA TGTGCCACCGCGGACCCACTCCCTTACGAGCAGTACTTC. Protein sequence: CATADPLPYEQYF.